The present T cell receptor (beta chain) was sequenced within a study of blood T cells in healthy people across ages (dated by TCRdb to between 2014 and 2017). Concerning the study at large: Template switching captured roughly one uniquely barcoded TCR beta cDNA molecule per two T cells in model experiments. Using the same blood draw, the study looked at two additional independent replicas of 1 million unique cDNA reads for two donors, one aged 18 to 29 and the other aged 80 or older. To avoid experimental bias, donors of different ages were distributed randomly across sequencing lanes. To track age-related changes in TCR beta repertoire diversity, the study relied on deep sequencing normalized with unique cDNA molecular identifiers. Donors were grouped into four age groups: young (average about 15 years), middle-aged (39), aged (roughly 67) and long-lived (over 80).

Donors were 40 or so systemically healthy Caucasian individuals from Russia aged about 6 to 100 years. Each donor gave 8 to 10 milliliters of peripheral blood, drawn into EDTA-treated Vacutainer tubes. Ficoll-Paque density-gradient centrifugation was used to isolate PBMCs, with at least 6.5 million per sample. Trizol reagent was used to extract total RNA from PBMCs, with at least 6 micrograms per sample. For every donor, flow cytometry on a PBMC aliquot measured the percentage of naive CD45RAhigh/CD27high T cells. The library was made by 5' RACE. The sample was run on an Illumina HiSeq 2500. A second 7 to 11 cycle PCR used a sample-barcoded 5' primer and a J-beta primer mix. A template-switch 5' adaptor carrying 12 random nucleotides introduced a unique molecular identifier onto each TCR beta cDNA molecule. At least 2.5 million CDR3-containing paired-end reads were obtained from each sample. All of the RNA was converted into first-strand cDNA using the Mint cDNA synthesis kit, with a TRBC-specific oligonucleotide serving as the primer. Following uracil-DNA glycosylase treatment, a first 18-cycle PCR with universal primers M1SS and BC2_uni_R was performed on all cDNA. As for the original processing: Each sample was normalized by randomly selecting 1 million high-quality reads, each carrying a distinct molecular identifier. Instead of being binned into consensus sequences, reads with shared molecular identifiers were discarded. MiTCR, with a Q25 quality threshold and the strictest error-elimination algorithm, was used for CDR3 identification, clonotype clustering and error correction. Lower-bound total TCR beta diversity was estimated with a nonparametric unseen species model using Euler transformation. TCRdb reprocessed the public reads (quality trimming at Q25 with fastp, clone calling with MiXCR) and kept in-frame beta chains. When rows share a CDR3 protein, they turn into one entry using the most common DNA and genes. The V and J calls were not made by the authors but by TCRdb's processing. The sample yields about 830,000 distinct CDR3 sequences; less than 80% were counted once. Jointly, the top ten make up 25% to 30% of the sample.

Taken from cysteine to phenylalanine, the CDR3 has 15 residues. The retained sequence is limited to the CDR3, 45 bases, with the frame set at the first base. From the germline V gene, CDR1 is MNHEY and CDR2 is SVGAGI. This clonotype turned up a few times. There is no known antigen for this receptor. Base qualities are not provided; no much larger clone lies one nucleotide away. Results the study describes overall, beyond this receptor: Estimates of total diversity based on one million sequenced T cells were considered lower bounds and underestimates. Observed TCR beta diversity per million T cells fell roughly linearly with age, and a significant reduction was already apparent by age around 44. Compared with the aged group, more naive CD4+ T cells, fewer expanded clones and increased TCR diversity were shown by the long-lived group, suggesting age selection. Observed TCR beta diversity correlated strongly with the percentage of naive T cells measured by flow cytometry. Because donor CMV infection status was unknown, age-related changes in expanded clonotypes were potentially confounded. Since profiling was done on bulk unsorted PBMCs, naive and antigen-experienced compartments could not be conclusively compared.

The chain employs TRBV6-5 and TRBJ2-4; TRBD1 is a weak D gene call, 5 bases matching. The J call may be mistaken, given a closer DNA end match to TRBJ2-7. This TCR came from a man aged 25-45 years in good health. The sequencing sample was made of blood. Here the CDR3 is given as CASSYSPQGSYEQYF. In nucleotides, the sequence is TGTGCCAGCAGTTACTCCCCCCAGGGTTCGTACGAGCAGTACTTC.